The TCR beta chain under discussion was sequenced for a study of T-cell reconstitution after alpha-beta-depleted transplantation in children. Unique molecular identifiers were incorporated during preparation of the TCRbeta library. TCRdb re-derived calls from the PCR reads in MiXCR, one entry per CDR3 protein. The repertoire holds about a million distinct CDR3 sequences, with around 30% as singletons. CDR1 is KGHSY, CDR2 FQNENV, per germline. Trimming pared 2 bases from V and 0 bases from J, leaving 7 bases between. This CDR3 region has 15 residues. The sequencing used PBMCs, mostly from graft donor cells, collected 360 days after TCRalphabeta/CD19-depleted stem cell transplant. The receptor comes from a boy under three years old who had a stem cell transplant for SCID, so the T cells may come from the graft donor. The chain joins TRBV16 to TRBJ1-4; D is uncertain. The DNA for the CDR3 is TGTGCCAGCAGCCAAATTGGGGCAACTAATGAAAAACTGTTTTTT. This sequence encodes CASSQIGATNEKLFF.